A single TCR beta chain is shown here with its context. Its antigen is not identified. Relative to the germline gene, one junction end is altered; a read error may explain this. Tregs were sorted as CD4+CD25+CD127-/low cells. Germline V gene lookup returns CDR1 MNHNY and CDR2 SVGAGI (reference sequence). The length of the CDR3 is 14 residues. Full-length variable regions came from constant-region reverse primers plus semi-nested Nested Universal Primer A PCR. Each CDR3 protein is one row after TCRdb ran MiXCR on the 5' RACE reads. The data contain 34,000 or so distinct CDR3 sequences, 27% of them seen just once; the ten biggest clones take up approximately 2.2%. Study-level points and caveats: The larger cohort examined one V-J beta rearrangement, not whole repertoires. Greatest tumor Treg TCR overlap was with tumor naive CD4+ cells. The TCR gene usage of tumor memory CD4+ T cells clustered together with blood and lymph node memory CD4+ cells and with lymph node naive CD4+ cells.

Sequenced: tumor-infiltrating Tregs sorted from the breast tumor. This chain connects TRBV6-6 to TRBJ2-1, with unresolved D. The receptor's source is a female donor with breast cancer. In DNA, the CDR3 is TGTGCCAGCAGTTTCGGCGGCCTATACAATGAGCAGTCCTTC. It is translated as CASSFGGLYNEQSF.